This is a list of T cell receptor beta chains from one sample in a study of T cell responses to AZD1222 COVID-19 vaccine. Assay used: immunoSEQ multiplex PCR; TCRdb lists only in-frame clones, some missing. The data contain about 110,000 clones, around 90% of them singletons. The material was peripheral blood, obtained on day 0 of AZD1222 vaccination. The receptors were sampled from an adult in good health. CDR3s include the opening cysteine and the closing phenylalanine or tryptophan. The order of the fields is J gene, clone size, V gene, D gene, CDR3 protein, CDR3 DNA. A D gene is named only where the DNA matches it firmly. Where a row states a size, it is once, few, many or the class of an expanded clone; other rows omit it.

TRBJ2-7 NA TRBV30 NA CAWALRWGANPYEQYF TGTGCCTGGGCGCTTAGGTGGGGGGCGAATCCCTACGAGCAGTACTTC
TRBJ1-6 once TRBV9 NA CASSVAADLSSYNSPLHF TGTGCCAGCAGCGTAGCAGCAGACCTAAGCTCCTATAATTCACCCCTCCACTTT
TRBJ1-2 NA TRBV4-2 NA CASSPTADVYGYTF TGTGCCAGCAGCCCAACCGCTGATGTCTATGGCTACACCTTC
TRBJ1-2 NA TRBV28 TRBD1 CASSLTSPGQGPGYTF TGTGCCAGCAGTTTAACTTCCCCGGGACAGGGTCCTGGCTACACCTTC
TRBJ2-3 NA TRBV5-1 NA CASSTRDGGTDTQYF TGCGCCAGCAGCACCCGGGACGGGGGAACAGATACGCAGTATTTT
TRBJ2-1 NA TRBV6-1 NA CASSEGGASYNEQFF TGTGCCAGCAGTGAAGGAGGGGCCTCCTACAATGAGCAGTTCTTC
TRBJ1-5 NA TRBV19 TRBD1 CASSFGTGANQPQHF TGTGCCAGTAGTTTCGGGACAGGCGCCAATCAGCCCCAGCATTTT
TRBJ2-5 NA TRBV6-5 TRBD2 CASSGTSLETQYF TGTGCCAGCTCCGGGACTAGCCTAGAGACCCAGTACTTC
TRBJ1-2 few TRBV2 TRBD1 CASSRQGYSYGYTF TGTGCCAGCAGTCGACAGGGGTACAGCTATGGCTACACCTTC
TRBJ1-2 NA TRBV18 TRBD1 CASSPAEGAHGYTF TGTGCCAGCTCACCAGCTGAGGGGGCCCATGGCTACACCTTC
TRBJ2-7 NA TRBV6-1 TRBD2 CASSGGLAGLTYEQYF TGTGCCAGCAGTGGAGGACTAGCGGGGTTAACCTACGAGCAGTACTTC
TRBJ2-5 once TRBV10-3 NA CAIRDLQETQYF TGTGCCATCCGGGACTTACAAGAGACCCAGTACTTC
TRBJ1-5 few TRBV7-2 NA CASSLAAAQPQHF TGTGCCAGCAGCTTAGCGGCAGCCCAGCCCCAGCATTTT
TRBJ2-7 few TRBV5-6 TRBD2 CASSPGLAGDYEQYF TGTGCCAGCAGCCCTGGACTAGCGGGGGATTACGAGCAGTACTTC
TRBJ1-6 NA TRBV11-2 NA CASSLDLRGASSYNSPLHF TGTGCCAGCAGCTTAGATCTACGAGGGGCGAGCTCCTATAATTCACCCCTCCACTTT
TRBJ2-2 NA TRBV27 TRBD2 CASSRGTSGRRDTGELFF TGTGCCAGCAGCCGAGGGACTAGCGGGAGGAGGGACACCGGGGAGCTGTTTTTT
TRBJ1-2 NA TRBV5-1 NA CASSFRQGDGYTF TGCGCCAGCAGCTTCAGGCAGGGCGATGGCTACACCTTC